The 30 T cell receptor beta chains listed next were all sequenced from one sample in a study of technical replicates of blood from several donors. Assay used: immunoSEQ multiplex PCR; TCRdb lists only in-frame clones, some missing. The data hold 75,000 to 100,000 clones, with approximately 94% observed a single time. Source material: T cells isolated from PBMCs. The receptor set was obtained from a human donor in good health.

The V and J genes are TRBV20-1 and TRBJ1-1; D uncertain. The CDR3 spans 11 residues. Deletions cut 4 bases from V and 3 bases from J, with 6 bases between. Germline CDR1 DFQATT, CDR2 SNEGSKA (reference sequence). CDR3 DNA sequence: TGCAGTGCTACCCCTCACACTGAAGCTTTCTTT. It is translated as CSATPHTEAFF.

CDR3: CASSFGVALAGGTDTQYF. The CDR3 DNA is TGTGCCAGCAGTTTCGGTGTCGCACTAGCGGGGGGGACAGATACGCAGTATTTT. The rearrangement joins TRBV28 to TRBJ2-3, with 13 bases matching TRBD2. V dropped 3 bases and J dropped 3; count of bases not matched to a gene: 9. Germline V gene data show CDR1 as MDHEN and CDR2 as SYDVKM. The CDR3 consists of 18 residues.

The CDR3 sequence: CASSLVPRPGAKNIQYF. Written as DNA, the CDR3 is TGTGCCAGCAGCTTAGTTCCCAGGCCAGGAGCCAAAAACATTCAGTACTTC. The chain couples TRBV7-9 to TRBJ2-4; D is unclear. Germline V gene data show CDR1 as SEHNR and CDR2 as FQNEAQ (reference sequence). There are 17 residues in the CDR3. V lost 1 base and J 0 bases, leaving 13 bases between the germline ends.

V usage is TRBV5-4 and J usage is TRBJ2-7; 9 bases are shared with TRBD1. The V segment lost 1 base and the J segment 1 base; nucleotides outside the gene matches: 6. Germline V gene lookup returns CDR1 SGHNT and CDR2 YYREEE (reference sequence). The length of the CDR3 is 16 residues. The DNA for the CDR3 is TGTGCCAGCAGCTTGTTCCTGGGACAGGGATCCTACGAGCAGTACTTC. Protein product: CASSLFLGQGSYEQYF.

J is TRBJ2-2 and V is TRBV9; D gene ambiguous. Trimming shortened V by 0 bases and J by 0 bases, and 6 bases separated the two germline ends. The CDR3 covers 15 residues. Germline CDR1 SGDLS, CDR2 YYNGEE. This CDR3 reads CASSVGGTNTGELFF. CDR3 nucleotide sequence: TGTGCCAGCAGCGTAGGCGGCACGAACACCGGGGAGCTGTTTTTT.

V and J are TRBV4-1 and TRBJ1-3; the match to TRBD1 covers 8 bases. The CDR3 runs 16 residues. V gave up 1 base and J gave up 1 base; unmatched junction bases: 3. Germline loops: CDR1 MGHRA, CDR2 YSYEKL. The CDR3 here is CASSQAQGGSGNTIYF. CDR3 bases: TGCGCCAGCAGCCAAGCACAGGGGGGATCTGGAAACACCATATATTTT.

The genes are TRBV2 and TRBJ1-6; 10 nucleotides align to TRBD1. V shed 6 bases and J 5 bases; nucleotides not matched to a gene: 1. Per the germline V gene, CDR1 is SNHLY and CDR2 is FYNNEI. CDR3 size: 14 residues. CDR3 region: CASRGQGDNSPLHF. In nucleotides, the CDR3 is TGTGCCAGCAGAGGACAGGGGGATAATTCACCCCTCCACTTT. The full variable domain, with the rest looked up from reference TRBV2 and TRBJ1-6, is EPEVTQTPSHQVTQMGQEVILRCVPISNHLYFYWYRQILGQKVEFLVSFYNNEISEKSEIFDDQFSVERPDGSNFTLKIRSTKLEDSAMYFCASRGQGDNSPLHFGNGTRLTVT.

J is TRBJ2-7 and V is TRBV4-1; D possibly corresponds to TRBD1 (6 bases). The CDR3 sequence is 16 residues long. The ends were cut back, 3 bases at V and 4 bases at J, with 19 bases in the middle. Looked up from germline, CDR1 is MGHRA and CDR2 is YSYEKL. CDR3 sequence: CASSHTYRDLGYEQYF. In nucleotides, the CDR3 is TGCGCCAGCAGCCACACTTACAGGGACCTGGGATACGAGCAGTACTTC.

This chain connects TRBV28 to TRBJ1-2; 8 bases match TRBD1. Germline CDR1 is MDHEN and CDR2 is SYDVKM. The CDR3 loop spans 14 amino acids. V shed 7 bases and J 4 bases; nucleotides not matched to a gene: 8. The CDR3, as DNA: TGTGCCAGCACCTCTTTTGGACAGGGCTATGGCTACACCTTC. This encodes CASTSFGQGYGYTF.

The V gene is TRBV30, the J gene TRBJ2-5; D is unclear. The germline V gene encodes CDR1 GTSNPN and CDR2 SVGIG (reference sequence). Deletions cut 4 bases from V and 5 bases from J, with 8 bases between. The CDR3 covers 11 residues. In nucleotides, the CDR3 is TGTGCCTGGACCGGGTGGGAGACCCAGTACTTC. Protein product: CAWTGWETQYF.

This clone was seen just once. The CDR3: CASSQEPQGWNTEAFF. The CDR3 DNA sequence: TGCGCCAGCAGCCAAGAACCACAGGGGTGGAACACTGAAGCTTTCTTT. The gene calls are TRBV4-1 and TRBJ1-1, with 7 bases aligning to TRBD1. Trimming at V came to 0 bases and at J to 1 base, leaving 5 bases not matched to a gene. The length of the CDR3 is 16 residues. From germline, CDR1 is MGHRA and CDR2 YSYEKL.

The V gene is TRBV28, the J gene TRBJ1-4; TRBD1 aligns across 9 bases. Germline V gene lookup returns CDR1 MDHEN and CDR2 SYDVKM. There are 14 residues in the CDR3. The V segment lost 6 bases and the J segment 10 bases; nucleotides outside the gene matches: 9. The CDR3, as DNA: TGTGCCAGCAGGTCCGGGACAGGGTTTGGAAAACTGTTTTTT. Translating it yields CASRSGTGFGKLFF.

The chain employs TRBV5-6 and TRBJ2-5, with D possibly being TRBD2 (7 bases). V was cut by 4 bases and J by 7 bases, with 23 bases left in between. This CDR3 has 16 residues. Looked up from germline, CDR1 is SGHDT and CDR2 is YYEEEE. CDR3 amino acids: CASSRISGGRVGTQYF. The DNA for the CDR3 is TGTGCCAGCAGCCGAATTTCGGGGGGCAGGGTCGGGACCCAGTACTTC.

The chain combines TRBV2 with TRBJ1-4; TRBD1 matches 7 bases. The germline gives CDR1 SNHLY, CDR2 FYNNEI. This CDR3 has 13 amino acids. The V gene end was trimmed by 8 bases and the J gene end by 4 bases; junction bases not matched to a gene: 4. The CDR3 protein is CASLTGYNEKLFF. CDR3 nucleotides: TGTGCCAGCCTGACAGGGTATAATGAAAAACTGTTTTTT.

J is TRBJ1-2 and V is TRBV28; D remains unclear. Germline CDR1 reads MDHEN; CDR2 reads SYDVKM. Between the trimmed V and J ends, which lost 8 bases and 2 bases, there was a span of 6 bases. The CDR3 is 11 residues long. The CDR3 region is CASEENYGYTF. The DNA of the CDR3 is TGTGCCAGCGAGGAAAACTATGGCTACACCTTC.

The chain employs TRBV29-1 and TRBJ2-3; TRBD2 matches 8 bases. Germline CDR1 SQVTM, CDR2 ANQGSEA. There are 16 residues in the CDR3. The V segment lost 1 base and the J segment 0 bases; nucleotides outside the gene matches: 6. The CDR3 DNA reads as TGCAGCGTTGAAGGTCAGCGGGGGACTAGCACAGATACGCAGTATTTT. Protein product: CSVEGQRGTSTDTQYF.

The chain recombines TRBV11-3 with TRBJ2-7, with 7 bases that match TRBD1. V was pared by 5 bases and J by 0 bases, with 7 bases of the junction left unmatched. CDR1 and CDR2 (germline): SGHNT, YENEEA. The CDR3 extends over 15 amino acids. The DNA of the CDR3 is TGTGCCAGCAGCCTACAGGGGCTTGCCTCCTACGAGCAGTACTTC. Its protein is CASSLQGLASYEQYF.

The chain joins TRBV11-1 to TRBJ2-3, with 10 bases aligning to TRBD2. The V gene end was trimmed by 1 base and the J gene end by 4 bases; junction bases not matched to a gene: 11. Germline-derived CDR1 and CDR2 are SGHAT and FQDESV (reference sequence). The CDR3 has 18 residues. The CDR3 loop is CASSLGRNSGGSADTQYF. The CDR3 nucleotides are TGTGCCAGCAGCTTAGGGAGGAATAGCGGGGGGTCCGCAGATACGCAGTATTTT.

This clone was seen a single time. The chain combines TRBV11-2 with TRBJ1-4; D is unclear. The CDR3 length is 17 residues. V lost 1 base and J lost 0, with 12 bases in between. The germline V gene encodes CDR1 SGHAT and CDR2 FQNNGV. The chain's CDR3 is CASSLGTYSSTNEKLFF. DNA for the CDR3: TGTGCCAGCAGCTTAGGCACCTATTCATCAACTAATGAAAAACTGTTTTTT.

The chain is built from TRBV4-1 and TRBJ1-6, with 9 positions matching TRBD1. Losses at the gene ends were 0 bases for V and 9 bases for J; bases not matched to a gene: 24. The CDR3 has 22 amino acids. Germline lookup yields CDR1 MGHRA and CDR2 YSYEKL. For the CDR3, the DNA is TGCGCCAGCAGCCAAGATATCTCCATAGTTCCACAGGGGGCGAACGGAGGTTCACCCCTCCACTTT. This encodes CASSQDISIVPQGANGGSPLHF.

The rearrangement links TRBV6-5 to TRBJ1-1; D perhaps matches TRBD1 (6 bases). Trimming left V 5 bases short and J 10 bases short, with 20 bases between. Germline V lookup: CDR1 MNHEY, CDR2 SVGAGI. The CDR3 is made up of 14 amino acids. The CDR3, as DNA: TGTGCCAGCAGTCAATCAAAGGGGGGGGAGCGAGCTTTCTTT. It translates to CASSQSKGGERAFF.

The chain employs TRBV19 and TRBJ1-6, with D possibly being TRBD1 (6 bases). Trimming removed 6 bases from V and 10 bases from J, with 19 bases in between. The CDR3 runs 15 residues. Germline V gene data show CDR1 as LNHDA and CDR2 as SQIVND (reference sequence). CDR3 loop: CASSLTGRVDSPLHF. In nucleotides, the CDR3 is TGTGCCAGTAGCTTAACAGGGCGGGTCGACTCACCCCTCCACTTT.

This clone was counted a single time. The rearrangement uses TRBV5-4 and TRBJ2-7, with TRBD2 matching 8 bases. Trimming at V came to 1 base and at J to 4 bases, leaving 7 bases not matched to a gene. This CDR3 region has 15 residues. Germline V gives CDR1 SGHNT, CDR2 YYREEE (reference sequence). Written as DNA, the CDR3 is TGTGCCAGCAGCTTGCGGACTAGCAGAGCGTACGAGCAGTACTTC. This sequence encodes CASSLRTSRAYEQYF.

The V gene is TRBV5-1, the J gene TRBJ1-1, with D perhaps matching TRBD1 (6 bases). Between the trimmed V and J ends, which lost 3 bases and 1 base, there was a span of 13 bases. The CDR3 length is 15 residues. Germline CDR1 reads SGHRS; CDR2 reads YFSETQ. CDR3 in amino acids: CASSWEPDRNTEAFF. CDR3 bases: TGCGCCAGCAGCTGGGAACCGGACAGGAACACTGAAGCTTTCTTT.

The V and J genes are TRBV6-6 and TRBJ1-2; D unclear. Germline V lookup: CDR1 MNHNY, CDR2 SVGAGI (reference sequence). This CDR3 is 15 amino acids long. V was cut by 5 bases and J by 8 bases, with 21 bases left in between. The CDR3 protein is CASSLPGFSVNGYTF. The CDR3 DNA reads TGTGCCAGCAGTCTCCCAGGTTTTTCTGTTAACGGCTACACCTTC.

This chain connects TRBV14 to TRBJ2-3, with D perhaps TRBD2 (5 bases). Per germline, CDR1 SGHDN and CDR2 FVKESK. With 5 bases removed from V and 6 bases from J, the gap between germline ends came to 12 bases. The CDR3 contains 13 residues. The CDR3: CASSRLATDTQYF. CDR3 nucleotides: TGTGCCAGCAGCAGGCTAGCTACCGATACGCAGTATTTT. The complete variable domain, with remaining parts taken from reference TRBV14 and TRBJ2-3, reads EAGVTQFPSHSVIEKGQTVTLRCDPISGHDNLYWYRRVMGKEIKFLLHFVKESKQDESGMPNNRFLAERTGGTYSTLKVQPAELEDSGVYFCASSRLATDTQYFGPGTRLTVL.

V and J are TRBV5-1 and TRBJ2-7, with 7 nucleotides matching TRBD1. The germline CDR1 and CDR2 sequences are SGHRS and YFSETQ. Trimming removed 0 bases from V and 4 bases from J; junction bases left unmatched: 4. The CDR3 length is 14 residues. CDR3 protein: CASSLEGQVYEQYF. CDR3 DNA: TGCGCCAGCAGCTTGGAAGGACAGGTGTACGAGCAGTACTTC.

The CDR3: CASKGLAAAYEQYF. CDR3 nucleotides: TGTGCCAGCAAGGGACTAGCGGCCGCCTACGAGCAGTACTTC. The V call is TRBV2, the J call TRBJ2-7, with 11 bases aligning to TRBD2. The germline CDR1 and CDR2 sequences are SNHLY and FYNNEI. With 7 bases clipped from V and 2 bases from J, the junction kept 4 bases outside the gene matches. The CDR3 length is 14 residues.

V and J are TRBV9 and TRBJ2-3; maybe TRBD1 (6 bases). The CDR3 is 12 residues long. Between the trimmed V and J ends, which lost 6 bases and 4 bases, there was a span of 9 bases. Germline CDR1 is SGDLS and CDR2 is YYNGEE. DNA of the CDR3: TGTGCCAGCAACAGGGCTGCAGATACGCAGTATTTT. Translated, it gives CASNRAADTQYF.

This chain joins TRBV7-9 and TRBJ1-1; weak D call: TRBD1 (6 bases). Germline V gene lookup returns CDR1 SEHNR and CDR2 FQNEAQ (reference sequence). V was trimmed by 8 bases and J by 7 bases, leaving 14 bases between them. CDR3 length: 12 amino acids. CDR3: CASGGPVGEAFF. The CDR3 DNA is TGTGCCAGCGGGGGCCCTGTTGGTGAAGCTTTCTTT.